Listed below are T cell receptor beta chains from one sample, sequenced in a study of PD-L1 blockade in urothelial cancer. The method was immunoSEQ multiplex PCR; TCRdb's version includes in-frame clones alone and lacks a portion of them. Among tens of thousands of clones listed, around 81% were seen once. Sequencing was performed on PBMCs, taken around atezolizumab (anti-PD-L1) treatment. All receptors derive from an older man with urothelial cancer. The CDR3 runs from the conserved cysteine through the conserved F or W. The D gene is left open where the match is weak. Clone size is given for some rows only: seen once, a few or many times, or a class if the clone is expanded.

D gene,clone size,J gene,V gene,CDR3 DNA,CDR3 protein
TRBD1,NA,TRBJ1-2,TRBV18,TGTGCCAGCTCACCACCGGGACAGGGGGACCCTAACTATGGCTACACCTTC,CASSPPGQGDPNYGYTF
TRBD1,NA,TRBJ2-2,TRBV5-6,TGTGCCAGCAGCTTAGGGACAGGGAGGACCGGGGAGCTGTTTTTT,CASSLGTGRTGELFF
NA,NA,TRBJ2-7,TRBV6-5,TGTGCCAGCAGTTCTGCGGGTCCACCTTACGAGCAGTACTTC,CASSSAGPPYEQYF
NA,NA,TRBJ2-3,TRBV30,TGTGCCTGGAGTTTAAGGCGGGACCAACCAGATACGCAGTATTTT,CAWSLRRDQPDTQYF
NA,NA,TRBJ2-5,TRBV7-9,TGTGCCAGCAGTAGGGAGAGGGATGAAGAGACCCAGTACTTC,CASSRERDEETQYF
TRBD2,NA,TRBJ2-1,TRBV19,TGTGCCAGTAAACCCCGGGGCCGGGGGGTATACAATGAGCAGTTCTTC,CASKPRGRGVYNEQFF
TRBD1,NA,TRBJ1-5,TRBV4-1,TGCGCCAGCAGCCTTCAAGGGACAGGGGTTCAGCCCCAGCATTTT,CASSLQGTGVQPQHF
TRBD1,NA,TRBJ1-2,TRBV6-5,TGTGCCAGCAGTGCGGACAGGAGATATGGCTACACCTTC,CASSADRRYGYTF
TRBD1,NA,TRBJ2-7,TRBV5-1,TGCGCCAGCAGCGCCGGGACAGGGTCACCCTACGAGCAGTACTTC,CASSAGTGSPYEQYF
TRBD2,NA,TRBJ2-7,TRBV5-5,TGTGCCAGCAGCTTGGACGGGGCTAGCGGATTGAGCTACGAGCAGTACTTC,CASSLDGASGLSYEQYF
TRBD1,NA,TRBJ2-7,TRBV4-1,TGCGCCAGCAGCCACCTCAGGACAGGGGCTTTCTACGAGCAGTACTTC,CASSHLRTGAFYEQYF
NA,NA,TRBJ2-7,TRBV28,TGTGCCAGCAGAAAGGGGGTCGGCTCCTACGAGCAGTACTTC,CASRKGVGSYEQYF
TRBD1,NA,TRBJ1-1,TRBV18,TGTGCCAGCTCAGATACAGGGGACACTGAAGCTTTCTTT,CASSDTGDTEAFF
NA,NA,TRBJ1-5,TRBV19,TGTGCCAGTAGTATTTCAGGGGATCAGCCCCAGCATTTT,CASSISGDQPQHF
TRBD1,few,TRBJ1-2,TRBV6-6,TGTGCCAGCAGTTCGACAGGGAGTAACTATGGCTACACCTTC,CASSSTGSNYGYTF
NA,NA,TRBJ1-5,TRBV27,TGTGCCAGCAGTCCCCGGACGGGAGAGCCCCAGCATTTT,CASSPRTGEPQHF
TRBD2,NA,TRBJ2-3,TRBV7-9,TGTGCCAGCAGCCCCGTTAGCGGGAGGACCACAGATACGCAGTATTTT,CASSPVSGRTTDTQYF
NA,NA,TRBJ2-7,TRBV9,TGTGCCAGCAGCGTAGGCCCCGTGATGGGCTTCTCCTACGAGCAGTACTTC,CASSVGPVMGFSYEQYF
NA,NA,TRBJ2-7,TRBV4-2,TGTGCCAGCAGCCCTGCGTTAGGCGGGCCTACCTACGAGCAGTACTTC,CASSPALGGPTYEQYF
NA,medium-sized,TRBJ2-1,TRBV30,TGTGCCTGGAGTTTAGTGAGCAATGAGCAGTTCTTC,CAWSLVSNEQFF
TRBD2,NA,TRBJ2-1,TRBV23-1,TGCGCCAGCAGTCCCCGTCGGGGGGGTGGGGATGAGCAGTTCTTC,CASSPRRGGGDEQFF
TRBD1,once,TRBJ1-5,TRBV23-1,TGCGCCAGCAGAGGGGACAGGGACAATCAGCCCCAGCATTTT,CASRGDRDNQPQHF
NA,NA,TRBJ1-1,TRBV5-1,TGCGCCAGCAGCTTGGCCGTTCAGGGCACTGAAGCTTTCTTT,CASSLAVQGTEAFF
NA,NA,TRBJ2-7,TRBV21-1,TGTGCCAGCAGAAATACCTTAAGCGGGGCAGTCTCCTACGAGCAGTACTTC,CASRNTLSGAVSYEQYF
NA,NA,TRBJ2-5,TRBV9,TGTGCCAGCAGCGCCCAACAAGAGACCCAGTACTTC,CASSAQQETQYF
TRBD1,NA,TRBJ1-2,TRBV19,TGTGCCAGTAGTATTGACAGGGGGCTGGATGGCTACACCTTC,CASSIDRGLDGYTF
TRBD1,NA,TRBJ1-5,TRBV30,TGTGCCTGGAGGTTAAATGGACAGGGTGGGAGTCAGCCCCAGCATTTT,CAWRLNGQGGSQPQHF
TRBD1,NA,TRBJ1-2,TRBV5-1,TGCGCCAGCAGCACGGGACAGGGCGAATATGGCTACACCTTC,CASSTGQGEYGYTF
NA,once,TRBJ2-7,TRBV5-1,TGCGCCAGCAGCTTTGCGGCAGGGGATACCTACGAGCAGTACTTC,CASSFAAGDTYEQYF
TRBD1,NA,TRBJ2-3,TRBV4-1,TGCGCCAGCACCGACAGGGGGCCTCCGGATACGCAGTATTTT,CASTDRGPPDTQYF
NA,NA,TRBJ2-1,TRBV4-2,TGTGCCAGCAGCCAAGGGGGATCAGGGGTGGGACCTAGCTCCTACAATGAGCAGTTCTTC,CASSQGGSGVGPSSYNEQFF
NA,NA,TRBJ1-5,TRBV19,TGTGCCAGTAGTATAGATCTAGGAGGTAATCAGCCCCAGCATTTT,CASSIDLGGNQPQHF
TRBD2,NA,TRBJ2-7,TRBV9,TGTGCCAGCAGCGTAGGACCGATTGATGGGAGGGCCGTTCTCGAGCAGTACTTC,CASSVGPIDGRAVLEQYF
TRBD2,NA,TRBJ2-1,TRBV27,TGTGCCAGCGAAGGACTAGGCGTTGGTGAGCAGTTCTTC,CASEGLGVGEQFF
NA,NA,TRBJ2-7,TRBV7-2,TGTGCCAGCAGCCGCATGAGGACTATCCCCTACGAGCAGTACTTC,CASSRMRTIPYEQYF
NA,NA,TRBJ1-2,TRBV25-1,TGTGCCAGCAGTGGAGCAGGGGCCTATGGCTACACCTTC,CASSGAGAYGYTF
TRBD2,NA,TRBJ2-7,TRBV4-2,TGTGCCAGCAGCCCCCCTTCCCTAGCGGGAGGCGGCGAGCAGTACTTC,CASSPPSLAGGGEQYF
NA,NA,TRBJ2-7,TRBV11-2,TGTGCCAGCAGCTCTCATGGGGGGGCGTACGAGCAGTACTTC,CASSSHGGAYEQYF
NA,NA,TRBJ2-7,TRBV6-5,TGTGCCAGCAGTTACTCTTCGGCAGGGGTCTCCTACGAGCAGTACTTC,CASSYSSAGVSYEQYF
TRBD1,NA,TRBJ2-1,TRBV2,TGTGCCAGCAGTGGGGACAGCGATGAGCAGTTCTTC,CASSGDSDEQFF
TRBD2,few,TRBJ2-1,TRBV9,TGTGCCAGCAGCGCTAGCGGCTACAATGAGCAGTTCTTC,CASSASGYNEQFF
TRBD2,few,TRBJ2-7,TRBV30,TGTGCCTGGATGTTCTCTGGACTAGCGGGATCCGGCGAGCAGTACTTC,CAWMFSGLAGSGEQYF
NA,NA,TRBJ2-4,TRBV5-1,TGCGCCAGCAGCCAAGGACAATCCGACATTCAGTACTTC,CASSQGQSDIQYF
TRBD1,NA,TRBJ1-1,TRBV10-3,TGTGCCATCAGTGAACAGGGGAGCACTGAAGCTTTCTTT,CAISEQGSTEAFF
NA,once,TRBJ2-7,TRBV20-1,TGCAGTGGGACTCTTAAGAACGAGCAGTACTTC,CSGTLKNEQYF
TRBD2,NA,TRBJ2-2,TRBV5-1,TGCGCCAGCAGCCCGGGACTAGCGGGATCTGGGGAGCTGTTTTTT,CASSPGLAGSGELFF
TRBD1,NA,TRBJ1-2,TRBV10-2,TGCGCCAGCAGTCCGACAGGGAACTATGGCTACACCTTC,CASSPTGNYGYTF
NA,NA,TRBJ1-5,TRBV30,TGTGCCTGGAGTTCTCGGGGGAGTAGCAATCAGCCCCAGCATTTT,CAWSSRGSSNQPQHF